This entry features one TCR beta chain sequence. Antigen specificity is unknown. The sample belongs to a study of T-cell memory formation after mild COVID-19. Study context: TCR clusters were largely donor specific. General study results and limits: Researchers found some responding clones in pre-infection memory, a sign that cross-reactive memory joined. CD4/CD8 balance held among clones contracting day 15 to 85, and later expanders leaned CD4+.

From the 5' RACE reads, TCRdb called clonotypes with MiXCR, one entry per CDR3 protein. The sample comprises about 430,000 distinct CDR3 sequences, roughly 24% of which are singletons, and 8.8% rests with the top ten. The germline V and J ends were trimmed by 0 bases and 4 bases, with 18 bases remaining between them. This CDR3 has 18 residues. Germline CDR1 and CDR2: MGHRA and YSYEKL. V usage is TRBV4-1 and J usage is TRBJ1-4; weak D call: TRBD1 (6 bases). The clonotype originates from an adult woman who had mild COVID-19 (a few samples of this study predate the infection). Cell type and time point are not known. Sequencing was done on a sample of PBMCs or a T cell subset sorted from them (not recorded which). Here the CDR3 reads CASSQDRGFGQSNEKLFF. In DNA form, the CDR3 reads TGCGCCAGCAGCCAAGATAGAGGATTCGGACAGAGTAATGAAAAACTGTTTTTT.